These T cell receptor beta chains were read from a single sample in a study of molecular identifiers for immune sequencing clone quantification. TCRdb redid the calling of the PCR reads with MiXCR, one entry per CDR3 protein. The table records 60,000 to 75,000 distinct CDR3 sequences, about a fifth of them present only once. Sequenced: naive CD8+ T cells from blood, with Jurkat cell RNA spiked in. The receptor source for this set is a human donor in good health. Some libraries in this study had Jurkat cell RNA spiked in. CDR3s include the opening cysteine and the closing phenylalanine or tryptophan. A D gene is named only where the DNA matches it firmly. The size of a clone is reported for some rows only, either as once, few or many, or as a class for expanded clones.

j_call v_call d_call clone_size cdr3_nt cdr3_aa
TRBJ2-1 TRBV5-6 - - TGTACCACCAAGGCTAGCTCCTACAATGAGCAGTTCTTC CTTKASSYNEQFF
TRBJ2-7 TRBV6-6 TRBD1 many TGTGCCAGCTCGCGCGTACAGGGGGCGCTGGGGGAGCAGTACTTC CASSRVQGALGEQYF
TRBJ2-2 TRBV30 TRBD2 - TGTGCCTGGAGTGTACTAGCGGGGTCCGGGGAGCTGTTTTTT CAWSVLAGSGELFF
TRBJ2-6 TRBV27 TRBD1 many TGTGCCAGCAGTTTATCCCGGACAGGGGGCTCTGGGGCCAACGTCCTGACTTTC CASSLSRTGGSGANVLTF
TRBJ1-5 TRBV2 - few TGTGCCAGCAGTGAAGGTTTGGGGACGAGGCCCCAGCATTTT CASSEGLGTRPQHF
TRBJ1-3 TRBV7-9 - many TGTGCCGTCCGAATGAGTAACACCATATATTTT CAVRMSNTIYF
TRBJ2-1 TRBV20-1 TRBD2 many TGCAGTGCTAGAGGTCTTAGCGGGAATTACAATGAGCAGTTCTTC CSARGLSGNYNEQFF
TRBJ1-4 TRBV7-2 - many TGTGCCAGCAGCTCCCTCGGAAGGGTGGAAACTAATGAAAAACTGTTTTTT CASSSLGRVETNEKLFF
TRBJ2-4 TRBV2 TRBD2 many TGTGCCAGCAGTGAAGGGGGGCTAGCGGGAGGAGCCAAAAACATTCAGTACTTC CASSEGGLAGGAKNIQYF
TRBJ1-1 TRBV12-3/TRBV12-4 - - TGTGCCGGCAGTTTTCGCGGGTACACTGAAGCTTTCTTT CAGSFRGYTEAFF
TRBJ2-7 TRBV19 TRBD2 - TGTGCCAGTAGTGAAAGCGGGATCTCCTACGAGCAGTACTTC CASSESGISYEQYF
TRBJ2-7 TRBV11-2 - many TGTGCCAGCAGTCTAGCCCCAGCCTACGAGCAGTACTTC CASSLAPAYEQYF
TRBJ1-1 TRBV4-3 - few TGCGCCAGCAGCCAAGCGGGGCGGGGAAACACTGAAGCTTTCTTT CASSQAGRGNTEAFF
TRBJ2-3 TRBV28 TRBD2 - TGTGCCAGCAGTTTCGGGCTAGCGGGAGAATTCGCCGCTACGCAGTATTTT CASSFGLAGEFAATQYF
TRBJ2-3 TRBV11-2 TRBD1 - TGTGCCAGCCGCCCCGGGACAGGGGGCCTTGTCGGCACAGATACGCAGTATTTT CASRPGTGGLVGTDTQYF
TRBJ1-5 TRBV6-5 - many TGTGCCAGCAGACAGTTTGGTCAGCCCCAGCATTTT CASRQFGQPQHF
TRBJ1-3 TRBV19 - many TGTGCCAGTAGCAATTCGGCTGGAAACACCATATATTTT CASSNSAGNTIYF
TRBJ1-2 TRBV7-9 - - TGTGCCAGCAGCTCGGGACCGATCTCCTATGGCTACACCTTC CASSSGPISYGYTF
TRBJ1-2 TRBV30 - many TGTGCCTGGCGGGGACAACCAGCTAACTATGGCTACACCTTC CAWRGQPANYGYTF
TRBJ2-1 TRBV29-1 - few TGCAGCGTTGGAGGCGGGTCCAACAATGAGCAGTTCTTC CSVGGGSNNEQFF
TRBJ2-2 TRBV4-1 - many TGCGCCAGCAGCCACCCTGGTGGCGGACTGAACGGGGAGCTGTTTTTT CASSHPGGGLNGELFF
TRBJ2-1 TRBV11-3 - many TGTGCCAGCAGCTTAGGGCCCCCGCAGAATCAGAACAATGAGCAGTTCTTC CASSLGPPQNQNNEQFF
TRBJ2-7 TRBV29-1 - many TGCAGCGTTGAAGAGCACAGGGTCAGAGGGTCCTACGAGCAGTACTTC CSVEEHRVRGSYEQYF